The 21 T cell receptor beta chains in this list originate from one sample, sequenced in a study of blood T cell repertoires in COVID-19. TCRdb's table, derived via immunoSEQ multiplex PCR, lists solely in-frame clones and lacks some. The sample records roughly 70,000 clones, nearly 90% being singletons. The sequenced material came from peripheral blood. These receptors were collected from a woman in her forties or fifties with active COVID-19.

J is TRBJ1-1 and V is TRBV6-5, with 8 bases aligning to TRBD1. V gave up 5 bases and J gave up 12 bases; unmatched junction bases: 11. The CDR3 covers 13 residues. CDR1 is MNHEY and CDR2 is SVGAGI in the germline V gene. In DNA form, the CDR3 reads TGTGCCAGCAGTACCCCCGTACAGGGGGAAACTTTCTTT. It is translated as CASSTPVQGETFF.

The chain couples TRBV9 to TRBJ2-1; no definite D call. The CDR3 contains 13 residues. Germline values: CDR1 SGDLS, CDR2 YYNGEE. Trimming shortened V by 0 bases and J by 9 bases, and 10 bases separated the two germline ends. CDR3 residues: CASSVEPASEQFF. CDR3 nucleotides: TGTGCCAGCAGCGTAGAGCCGGCTAGTGAGCAGTTCTTC.

J is TRBJ2-1 and V is TRBV7-3; TRBD2 aligns across 9 bases. CDR1 and CDR2 (germline): SGHTA, FQGTGA. V gave up 2 bases and J gave up 5 bases; unmatched junction bases: 4. The CDR3 runs to 15 residues. The CDR3, as DNA: TGTGCCAGCAGCTTATGGGCGGGAGGGAACAATGAGCAGTTCTTC. Its protein is CASSLWAGGNNEQFF.

The chain combines TRBV24-1 with TRBJ2-1, with 15 positions matching TRBD2. CDR1 and CDR2 (germline): KGHDR, SFDVKD. The CDR3 has 17 residues. V gave up 3 bases and J gave up 7 bases; unmatched junction bases: 6. DNA for the CDR3: TGTGCCACCAGTGATAGGACTAGCGGGAGGGTGGATAATGAGCAGTTCTTC. Its translation is CATSDRTSGRVDNEQFF.

V is TRBV9 and J is TRBJ1-5; 10 nucleotides agree with TRBD1. The J segment lost 6 bases and the V segment lost 0 bases, leaving 0 bases of the junction unmatched. CDR1 is SGDLS, CDR2 YYNGEE, per germline. There are 14 residues in the CDR3. This CDR3 is CASSVGQGAQPQHF. The CDR3 DNA is TGTGCCAGCAGCGTAGGACAGGGGGCTCAGCCCCAGCATTTT.

This sequence joins TRBV5-4 and TRBJ2-7; the D gene is possibly TRBD2 (5 bases). The CDR3 has 13 amino acids. Germline V gives CDR1 SGHNT, CDR2 YYREEE (reference sequence). The V and J ends lost 4 bases and 6 bases respectively, with 14 bases between them. In DNA form, the CDR3 reads TGTGCCAGCAGCGAGTGGGGAGCTGGCGAGCAGTACTTC. Translated, it gives CASSEWGAGEQYF.

This clone was counted a few times. The gene calls are TRBV28 and TRBJ2-7; maybe TRBD1 (5 bases). This CDR3 spans 14 amino acids. The germline gives CDR1 MDHEN, CDR2 SYDVKM. V was cut by 3 bases and J by 0 bases, with 9 bases left in between. The CDR3 DNA follows: TGTGCCAGCAGTTTGGTGGACAACTCCTACGAGCAGTACTTC. This translates into CASSLVDNSYEQYF.

This chain joins TRBV3-1 (or the pseudogene TRBV3-2) and TRBJ2-5; possibly TRBD2 for D (5 bases). V lost 1 base, J lost 1 base, and 10 bases lay in between. Per the germline V gene, CDR1 is LGHDT and CDR2 is YNNKEL (reference sequence). CDR3 length: 15 amino acids. The CDR3 DNA reads TGTGCCAGCAGCCAAGTTGGCGGGTTCCAAGAGACCCAGTACTTC. Translated: CASSQVGGFQETQYF.

J is TRBJ2-7 and V is TRBV2, with 7 positions matching TRBD1. The V and J ends lost 6 bases and 0 bases, in that order; junction bases with no gene match: 5. This CDR3 comprises 14 residues. Germline V gene lookup returns CDR1 SNHLY and CDR2 FYNNEI. The CDR3 loop reads CASRADRVSYEQYF. Here the CDR3 DNA reads TGTGCCAGCAGAGCTGACAGGGTCTCCTACGAGCAGTACTTC.

V usage is TRBV28 and J usage is TRBJ2-2; D is perhaps TRBD1 (6 bases). V was cut by 6 bases and J by 4 bases, with 15 bases left in between. CDR3 length: 15 residues. Germline V lookup: CDR1 MDHEN, CDR2 SYDVKM. This chain's CDR3 is CASRPGQISTGELFF. Here the CDR3 DNA reads TGTGCCAGCAGACCGGGACAAATAAGCACCGGGGAGCTGTTTTTT.

The V and J genes are TRBV2 and TRBJ1-1, with TRBD1 matching over 8 bases. CDR1 and CDR2 from the germline V gene are SNHLY and FYNNEI. J lost 5 bases, V lost 7 bases, and 6 bases had no gene match. This CDR3 is built from 13 residues. In nucleotides, the CDR3 is TGTGCCAGCATGTCCAGGGGGCTGACTGAAGCTTTCTTT. It yields the protein CASMSRGLTEAFF.

The DNA for the CDR3 is TGTGCCAGCAGCAAAGATAGTAGGACTAGCGGGAGGAATTCCTACGAGCAGTACTTC. Protein sequence: CASSKDSRTSGRNSYEQYF. The chain recombines TRBV21-1 with TRBJ2-7; the table names TRBD2, a call not compared with the DNA. TRBV21-1 is an annotated pseudogene. This CDR3 comprises 19 residues.

V usage is TRBV5-1 and J usage is TRBJ1-1; the match to TRBD1 covers 8 bases. Germline values: CDR1 SGHRS, CDR2 YFSETQ. This CDR3 spans 15 amino acids. J was trimmed by 7 bases and V by 0 bases; bases with no gene match: 8. In nucleotides, the CDR3 is TGCGCCAGCAGCTTGGACCCCCAGGGGGCGGTTGAAGCTTTCTTT. It is translated as CASSLDPQGAVEAFF.

The chain couples TRBV19 to TRBJ1-1, with TRBD1 as a possible D gene (6 bases). Trimming stripped 5 bases from V and 1 base from J, with 11 bases between. The CDR3 is made up of 14 amino acids. Germline-derived CDR1 and CDR2 are LNHDA and SQIVND (reference sequence). CDR3 loop: CASSLTGTNTEAFF. The CDR3 DNA reads as TGTGCCAGTAGTTTGACAGGAACGAACACTGAAGCTTTCTTT.

V and J are TRBV15 and TRBJ2-7; D possibly corresponds to TRBD1 (6 bases). The length of the CDR3 is 15 residues. From germline, CDR1 is LNHNV and CDR2 YYDKDF (reference sequence). Trimming pared 0 bases from V and 3 bases from J, leaving 12 bases between. CDR3 bases: TGTGCCACCAGCAGAGATCCCGGACAGAGCTACGAGCAGTACTTC. Translation: CATSRDPGQSYEQYF.

The rearrangement links TRBV6-6 to TRBJ2-3; 12 nucleotides agree with TRBD2. The CDR3 is 15 residues long. Germline trimming cut 6 bases from V and 3 bases from J; bases unmatched to any gene: 4. Germline V CDR1 and CDR2: MNHNY, SVGAGI (reference sequence). CDR3 nucleotide sequence: TGTGCCAGCAGCCTAGCGGGAGGGGGAACAGATACGCAGTATTTT. Encoded protein: CASSLAGGGTDTQYF.

J is TRBJ2-2 and V is TRBV11-1; 9 bases agree with TRBD2. The ends lost 5 bases at V and 4 bases at J; junction bases unmatched: 2. The germline V gene has CDR1 SGHAT and CDR2 FQDESV (reference sequence). The CDR3 is 14 residues long. CDR3 nucleotide sequence: TGTGCCAGCAGCCTTAGCGGGAGCACCGGGGAGCTGTTTTTT. Amino acids: CASSLSGSTGELFF.

The V gene is TRBV15, the J gene TRBJ2-1; TRBD2 matches at 11 bases. The J segment lost 2 bases and the V segment lost 0 bases, leaving 3 bases of the junction unmatched. Per germline, CDR1 LNHNV and CDR2 YYDKDF (reference sequence). This CDR3 has 17 amino acids. In DNA form, the CDR3 reads TGTGCCACCAGCAGAGATCGACTAGCGGGAACCTACAATGAGCAGTTCTTC. Translating it yields CATSRDRLAGTYNEQFF.

This chain connects TRBV19 to TRBJ2-2, with TRBD1 identical over 7 bases. This CDR3 comprises 16 residues. Germline-derived CDR1 and CDR2 are LNHDA and SQIVND (reference sequence). The V gene end was trimmed by 7 bases and the J gene end by 4 bases; junction bases not matched to a gene: 12. This CDR3 is CASTSIGDSGTGELFF. The CDR3 nucleotides read TGTGCCAGTACCTCAATTGGGGACAGTGGCACCGGGGAGCTGTTTTTT.

The genes are TRBV9 and TRBJ2-2; the D is unclear. Deletions cut 5 bases from V and 6 bases from J, with 5 bases between. Germline V gene data show CDR1 as SGDLS and CDR2 as YYNGEE. The CDR3 contains 11 residues. Here the CDR3 reads CASSNSGELFF. Here the CDR3 DNA reads TGTGCCAGCAGTAACTCCGGGGAGCTGTTTTTT. The entire variable domain, with the rest obtained from reference TRBV9 and TRBJ2-2, is as follows: DSGVTQTPKHLITATGQRVTLRCSPRSGDLSVYWYQQSLDQGLQFLIQYYNGEERAKGNILERFSAQQFPDLHSELNLSSLELGDSALYFCASSNSGELFFGEGSRLTVL.

With respect to this clone: At one of its ends the junction is not consistent with the germline gene, which may arise from a read error. CDR3 nucleotide sequence: TGTGCCAGCTGCTCCTCGGGTTTTGACGGGATGGGGTTC. It encodes CASCSSGFDGMGF. V and J are TRBV2 and TRBJ2-7, with D tentatively TRBD2 (5 bases). The germline CDR1 and CDR2 sequences are SNHLY and FYNNEI. This CDR3 has 13 residues.